The T cell receptor beta chain under discussion was sequenced for a study of CD8+CD57+ T cells in acquired aplastic anemia. About the study: Sorted cells (CD4+ and CD8+) yielded DNA amounts that averaged about 2.9 ug. Study findings and constraints: Patients had about 31 CD8+ CDR3 sequences in common with controls (the shared set).

Only patients with CD8+CD57+ cell expansion on flow cytometry were chosen for sequencing. All participating patients were living with severe acquired aplastic anemia. None of the patients had been given any therapy when their blood was sampled. Points on this clonotype: Antigen specificity is unknown. This may be a read error, as it is one base from a much larger clone.

Both TCR beta VDJ combination and CDR3 sequence profiling were carried out. Genomic DNA was the template for this profiling. TCRdb used MiXCR to reprocess the reads, holding one entry per CDR3 protein. The sample includes approximately 150,000 distinct CDR3 sequences, about 45% of them seen just once. This TCR came from a human donor with aplastic anemia. Sequenced input: sorted CD4+, CD8+, or CD8+CD57+ T cells (not recorded which) from PBMCs.

The CDR3 is CPSSFSWGMYEQYF. In DNA, the CDR3 is TGTCCCAGCAGTTTCTCATGGGGCATGTACGAGCAGTACTTC. The rearrangement uses TRBV6-2 or TRBV6-3 and TRBJ2-7, with a possible D match to TRBD1 (5 bases). Germline CDR1 MNHEY, CDR2 SVGEGT. This CDR3 contains 14 residues.